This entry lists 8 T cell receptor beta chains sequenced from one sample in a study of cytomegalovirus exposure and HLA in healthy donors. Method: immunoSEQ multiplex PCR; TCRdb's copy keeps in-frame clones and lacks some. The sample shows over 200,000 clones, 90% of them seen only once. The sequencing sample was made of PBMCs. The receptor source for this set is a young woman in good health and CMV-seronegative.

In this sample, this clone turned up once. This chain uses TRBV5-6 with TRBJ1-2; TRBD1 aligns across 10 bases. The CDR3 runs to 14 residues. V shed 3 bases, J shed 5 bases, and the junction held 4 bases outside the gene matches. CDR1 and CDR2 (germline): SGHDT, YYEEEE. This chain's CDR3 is CASSSDRGLYGYTF. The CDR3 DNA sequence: TGTGCCAGCAGCTCTGACAGGGGGCTTTATGGCTACACCTTC.

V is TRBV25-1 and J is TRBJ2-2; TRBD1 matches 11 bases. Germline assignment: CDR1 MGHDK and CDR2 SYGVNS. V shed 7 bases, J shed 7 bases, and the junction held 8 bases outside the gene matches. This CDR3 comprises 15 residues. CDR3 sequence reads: CASMTDRGQSGELFF. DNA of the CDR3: TGTGCCAGCATGACGGACAGGGGGCAGAGCGGGGAGCTGTTTTTT.

CDR3 nucleotides: TGTGCCAGCAGTTCCCGACTAGTGGGGTTTAATGAGCAGTTCTTC. It codes for CASSSRLVGFNEQFF. This chain links TRBV27 with TRBJ2-1; D might be TRBD2 (6 bases). With 4 bases removed from V and 7 bases from J, the gap between germline ends came to 17 bases. Per germline, CDR1 MNHEY and CDR2 SMNVEV (reference sequence). The CDR3 consists of 15 residues.

The DNA of the CDR3 is TGTGCCAGCAGCCTCTACGGGGCTGGAAACACCATATATTTT. It translates to CASSLYGAGNTIYF. J is TRBJ1-3 and V is TRBV11-2; D is ambiguous. The CDR3 covers 14 residues. The V end lost 5 bases, the J end lost 2 bases, and 10 bases lay between the germline ends. Looked up from germline, CDR1 is SGHAT and CDR2 is FQNNGV. The full variable domain, in which reference TRBV11-2 and TRBJ1-3 provide the parts outside the CDR3, is EAGVAQSPRYKIIEKRQSVAFWCNPISGHATLYWYQQILGQGPKLLIQFQNNGVVDDSQLPKDRFSAERLKGVDSTLKIQPAKLEDSAVYLCASSLYGAGNTIYFGEGSWLTVV.

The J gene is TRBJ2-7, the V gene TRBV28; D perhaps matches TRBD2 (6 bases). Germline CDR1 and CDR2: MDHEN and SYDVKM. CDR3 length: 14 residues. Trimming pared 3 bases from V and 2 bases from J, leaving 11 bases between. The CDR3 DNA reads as TGTGCCAGCAGTTTGCCGGGGGAGGCCTACGAGCAGTACTTC. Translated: CASSLPGEAYEQYF.

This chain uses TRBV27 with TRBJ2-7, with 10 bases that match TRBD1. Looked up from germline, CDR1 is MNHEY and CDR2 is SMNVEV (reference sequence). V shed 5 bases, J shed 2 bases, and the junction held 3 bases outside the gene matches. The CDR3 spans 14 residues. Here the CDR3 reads CASSRDRGPYEQYF. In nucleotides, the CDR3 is TGTGCCAGCAGTAGGGACAGGGGCCCCTACGAGCAGTACTTC.

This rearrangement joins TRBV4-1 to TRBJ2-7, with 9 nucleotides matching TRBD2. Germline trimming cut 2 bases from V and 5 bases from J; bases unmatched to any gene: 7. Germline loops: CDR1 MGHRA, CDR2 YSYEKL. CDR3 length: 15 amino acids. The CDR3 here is CASSQLRTSVNEQYF. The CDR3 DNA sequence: TGCGCCAGCAGCCAACTTCGGACTAGCGTAAACGAGCAGTACTTC.

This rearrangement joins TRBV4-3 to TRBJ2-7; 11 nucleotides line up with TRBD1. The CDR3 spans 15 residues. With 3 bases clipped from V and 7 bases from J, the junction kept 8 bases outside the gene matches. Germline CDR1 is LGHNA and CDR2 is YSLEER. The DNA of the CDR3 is TGCGCCAGCAGCCATAATGGACAGGGGGCGGAGGAGCAGTACTTC. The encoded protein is CASSHNGQGAEEQYF.